The 18 T cell receptor beta chains reported below all come from one sample, sequenced in a study of shared clonotypes between healthy human individuals. Terminally differentiated effector memory CD45RA+ cells were excluded by CCR7 positive selection of CD45RO-negative cells. The table came from immunoSEQ multiplex PCR; TCRdb's copy has only in-frame clones and leaves some out. The table has about 2.1 million clones, about 92% seen once; the top ten hold approximately 1.7%. The specimen was naive CD8+ T cells from PBMCs. Receptors were obtained from a man between 18 and 35 years old in good health. Some clones in this sample may be carry-over from other donors' samples.

The chain employs TRBV29-1 and TRBJ2-1, with TRBD2 identical over 9 bases. The CDR3 is 22 amino acids. The germline V gene has CDR1 SQVTM and CDR2 ANQGSEA. V was pared by 0 bases and J by 3 bases, with 24 bases of the junction left unmatched. The DNA of the CDR3 is TGCAGCGTTGAAGATCTCGGTGAGCTTAGCGGGAGAATAAACGGGTTCTACAATGAGCAGTTCTTC. The encoded protein is CSVEDLGELSGRINGFYNEQFF.

V and J are TRBV4-1 and TRBJ1-2; no definite D call. Trimming took off 1 base at V and 10 bases at J, with 16 bases between the two ends. Germline V CDR1 and CDR2: MGHRA, YSYEKL. The CDR3 totals 14 residues. CDR3 in DNA: TGCGCCAGCAGCCAAGTAGGGCAAACCGGTGACTACACCTTC. Translated, it gives CASSQVGQTGDYTF.

J is TRBJ2-5 and V is TRBV28, with a weak D call TRBD2 (5 bases). This CDR3 comprises 14 residues. Germline loops: CDR1 MDHEN, CDR2 SYDVKM. Trimming removed 7 bases at V and 4 bases at J, with 16 bases between. The DNA of the CDR3 is TGTGCCAGCACCTCGTGGGTGGCGGGAGAGACCCAGTACTTC. Translated: CASTSWVAGETQYF.

The rearrangement joins TRBV7-9 to TRBJ2-5, with 9 bases that match TRBD1. Per the germline V gene, CDR1 is SEHNR and CDR2 is FQNEAQ (reference sequence). Unmatched junction bases numbered 15, after V lost 3 bases and J lost 10 bases. The CDR3 runs 16 residues. CDR3 sequence reads: CASSLGTGGSRLDQYF. The CDR3, as DNA: TGTGCCAGCAGCTTGGGAACAGGGGGCTCACGGTTGGACCAGTACTTC.

Here the CDR3 DNA reads TGTGCCAGCAGTGCCTGGAGCCCCACTGGGGCCAACGTCCTGACTTTC. Translating gives CASSAWSPTGANVLTF. V gene TRBV27 combines with J gene TRBJ2-6; D not resolved. Germline lookup yields CDR1 MNHEY and CDR2 SMNVEV (reference sequence). The V end was cut by 5 bases, the J end by 2 bases, with 13 bases between. The CDR3 runs to 16 residues.

The V call is TRBV7-9, the J call TRBJ2-1; D is ambiguous. Looked up from germline, CDR1 is SEHNR and CDR2 is FQNEAQ (reference sequence). The CDR3 extends over 11 amino acids. With 5 bases removed from V and 7 bases from J, the gap between germline ends came to 6 bases. The CDR3 DNA follows: TGTGCCAGCAGCGTTTGGAATGAGCAGTTCTTC. Protein product: CASSVWNEQFF.

The rearrangement links TRBV19 to TRBJ1-5; 9 bases are shared with TRBD1. The V gene end was trimmed by 3 bases and the J gene end by 2 bases; junction bases not matched to a gene: 2. The CDR3 length is 15 residues. Germline V lookup: CDR1 LNHDA, CDR2 SQIVND (reference sequence). The CDR3 here is CASSIRDRGNQPQHF. In DNA, the CDR3 is TGTGCCAGTAGTATCCGGGACAGGGGCAATCAGCCCCAGCATTTT.

The chain combines TRBV6-6 with TRBJ2-7, with D possibly being TRBD1 or TRBD2 (5 bases each). Germline V gene lookup returns CDR1 MNHNY and CDR2 SVGAGI (reference sequence). CDR3 length: 14 amino acids. The V end lost 6 bases, the J end lost 3 bases, and 15 bases lay between the germline ends. CDR3 sequence reads: CASSSGRGHYEQYF. The DNA for the CDR3 is TGTGCCAGCAGCTCGGGACGGGGCCACTACGAGCAGTACTTC.

This clone was recorded once. The chain recombines TRBV7-8 with TRBJ2-2; 8 bases line up with TRBD2. CDR3 size: 16 residues. V shed 4 bases, J shed 5 bases, and the junction held 9 bases outside the gene matches. Germline loops: CDR1 SGHVS, CDR2 FQNEAQ. CDR3 DNA: TGTGCCAGCAGCTCCCCGATTAGCGGGATGACCGGGGAGCTGTTTTTT. Its protein product is CASSSPISGMTGELFF. The entire variable domain, with the rest obtained from reference TRBV7-8 and TRBJ2-2, is as follows: GAGVSQSPRYKVAKRGQDVALRCDPISGHVSLFWYQQALGQGPEFLTYFQNEAQLDKSGLPSDRFFAERPEGSVSTLKIQRTQQEDSAVYLCASSSPISGMTGELFFGEGSRLTVL.

The chain recombines TRBV2 with TRBJ1-3; no reliable D call. The length of the CDR3 is 16 residues. Germline V gives CDR1 SNHLY, CDR2 FYNNEI. V gave up 0 bases and J gave up 1 base, with 10 bases separating them. This CDR3 is CASSEARGKSGNTIYF. The CDR3 DNA follows: TGTGCCAGCAGTGAAGCGCGAGGCAAATCTGGAAACACCATATATTTT. Full variable domain (remainder filled in from reference TRBV2 and TRBJ1-3): EPEVTQTPSHQVTQMGQEVILRCVPISNHLYFYWYRQILGQKVEFLVSFYNNEISEKSEIFDDQFSVERPDGSNFTLKIRSTKLEDSAMYFCASSEARGKSGNTIYFGEGSWLTVV.

This chain uses TRBV2 with TRBJ1-2, with 7 bases lining up with TRBD1. Trimming at V came to 3 bases and at J to 8 bases, leaving 9 bases not matched to a gene. The CDR3 totals 14 residues. CDR1 SNHLY and CDR2 FYNNEI come from the germline V gene. The CDR3 bases are TGTGCCAGCAGTGAGGACAGGCCCGTCTCGGGCTACACCTTC. It yields the protein CASSEDRPVSGYTF.

J is TRBJ2-7 and V is TRBV13, with unresolved D. The CDR3 has 13 residues. The germline gives CDR1 PRHDT, CDR2 FYEKMQ (reference sequence). The ends were cut back, 5 bases at V and 7 bases at J, with 15 bases in the middle. The CDR3 DNA reads TGTGCCAGCAGCGCTCCTATAGGGTTTGAGCAGTACTTC. Protein sequence: CASSAPIGFEQYF.

The chain recombines TRBV11-3 with TRBJ2-1; 14 positions match TRBD2. The CDR3 length is 17 residues. The germline gives CDR1 SGHNT, CDR2 YENEEA. V lost 5 bases to trimming and J lost 4 bases; unmatched junction nucleotides: 7. The chain's CDR3 is CASSARLAGGGYNEQFF. In DNA form, the CDR3 reads TGTGCCAGCAGCGCCCGACTAGCGGGAGGGGGTTACAATGAGCAGTTCTTC.

This chain uses TRBV5-6 with TRBJ1-5; TRBD1 agrees at 8 bases. Germline trimming cut 1 base from V and 3 bases from J; bases unmatched to any gene: 3. Germline assignment: CDR1 SGHDT and CDR2 YYEEEE. The CDR3 contains 15 residues. CDR3 amino acids: CASSLTTGANQPQHF. The CDR3 coding sequence is TGTGCCAGCAGCTTGACGACAGGGGCCAATCAGCCCCAGCATTTT. The entire variable domain, with the rest obtained from reference TRBV5-6 and TRBJ1-5, is as follows: DAGVTQSPTHLIKTRGQQVTLRCSPKSGHDTVSWYQQALGQGPQFIFQYYEEEERQRGNFPDRFSGHQFPNYSSELNVNALLLGDSALYLCASSLTTGANQPQHFGDGTRLSIL.

The rearrangement joins TRBV27 to TRBJ2-1; D unresolved. CDR1 MNHEY and CDR2 SMNVEV come from the germline V gene (reference sequence). The CDR3 is made up of 15 amino acids. Deletions cut 4 bases from V and 5 bases from J, with 15 bases between. The chain's CDR3 is CASSSGSPADNEQFF. As DNA, the CDR3 is TGTGCCAGCAGTTCTGGGTCTCCTGCCGACAATGAGCAGTTCTTC.

The V and J genes are TRBV7-9 and TRBJ2-1; tentatively, D is TRBD1 (5 bases). CDR3 length: 14 residues. V lost 7 bases, J lost 4 bases, and 14 bases lay in between. The V gene's germline CDR1 is SEHNR and CDR2 FQNEAQ (reference sequence). The CDR3 region is CASTETALYNEQFF. DNA of the CDR3: TGTGCCAGCACGGAGACAGCCTTGTACAATGAGCAGTTCTTC.

The chain links TRBV11-3 to TRBJ2-5; 7 nucleotides agree with TRBD2. The CDR3 runs to 17 residues. Germline V gives CDR1 SGHNT, CDR2 YENEEA. Losses at the gene ends were 1 base for V and 4 bases for J; bases not matched to a gene: 12. CDR3 coding DNA: TGTGCCAGCAGCTTAGTGGGTGGGGCGGGAGTGGTAGAGACCCAGTACTTC. Translated, it gives CASSLVGGAGVVETQYF.

The genes are TRBV29-1 and TRBJ2-5, with 8 bases matching TRBD1. With the DNA end fitting TRBJ2-7 better, the J assignment may be wrong. The CDR3 contains 13 residues. Looked up from germline, CDR1 is SQVTM and CDR2 is ANQGSEA. The CDR3 sequence: CSVGQGRSYEQYF. For the CDR3, the DNA is TGCAGCGTTGGACAGGGGAGGTCCTACGAGCAGTACTTC.